What follows describes a single T cell receptor (beta chain). As handled by the study authors: Amplified reference gene primers provided the basis for estimating nucleated cell counts. Sequenced by immunoSEQ multiplex PCR; TCRdb stores in-frame clones only, minus some. The DNA was the basis for D and trimming; V, J and clone size are from that table. The table lists roughly 100,000 clones, approximately 80% of them singletons, with roughly a tenth in the top ten. This sample is drawn from a study of blood T cell repertoires in COVID-19. Trimming took off 4 bases at V and 4 bases at J, with 8 bases between the two ends. CDR1 is SQVTM and CDR2 is ANQGSEA in the germline V gene. The CDR3 runs to 12 residues.

The sequencing input was peripheral blood. The clonotype originates from a man in his 60s with active or convalescent COVID-19. The rearrangement joins TRBV29-1 to TRBJ1-5; D remains ambiguous. CDR3 coding DNA: TGCAGCGTTGGTACGGAGAATCAGCCCCAGCATTTT. It translates to CSVGTENQPQHF.